This T cell receptor (beta chain) was sequenced in a study of OX40 agonist ivuxolimab in advanced cancers. People who had autoimmune disease history or systemic immunosuppression were excluded. The study's findings and limits: With doses of 0.1 to 3.0 mg/kg, CD4+ and CD8+ blood T cells had undergone clonal expansion by week 6.

Looked up from germline, CDR1 is SGHDT and CDR2 is YYEEEE. V lost 0 bases to trimming and J lost 11 bases; unmatched junction nucleotides: 3. The CDR3 totals 12 residues. Data came from immunoSEQ multiplex PCR; TCRdb stores just in-frame clones and leaves some out. Among under 55,000 clones listed, more than 75% were seen once. Of note for this clone: What it binds is not known.

The V and J genes are TRBV5-6 and TRBJ1-1; 8 nucleotides match TRBD1. This clonotype originated in an adult with an advanced solid tumor such as melanoma, head and neck, liver or kidney cancer. Sample: CD4+ or CD8+ T cells sorted from blood, taken in a trial of the OX40 agonist ivuxolimab. The CDR3 region has the DNA TGTGCCAGCAGCTTGGCCGGGACAGGTGCTTTCTTT. It codes for CASSLAGTGAFF.